A selection of T cell receptor beta chains follows, all from one sample in a study of cytomegalovirus exposure and HLA in healthy donors. The protocol was immunoSEQ multiplex PCR, while the TCRdb copy is restricted to in-frame clones and leaves out a portion. The repertoire holds 83,000 or so clones, with 75% to 80% as singletons. Sequenced material: PBMCs. These receptor sequences come from a female donor in good health and CMV-seronegative. The CDR3 runs from the conserved cysteine through the conserved F or W. A D gene is named only where the DNA matches it firmly. Part of the rows lack a size; the others show once, few, many or a class for expanded clones.

clone size,J gene,V gene,D gene,CDR3 DNA,CDR3 protein
few,TRBJ1-3,TRBV7-6,TRBD1,TGTGCCAGCAGCGGAGAGGGGGCGCCTGGAAACACCATATATTTT,CASSGEGAPGNTIYF
-,TRBJ1-1,TRBV5-1,TRBD1,TGCGCCAGCAACTTGCACAGGGGGCAGACTGAAGCTTTCTTT,CASNLHRGQTEAFF
-,TRBJ2-5,TRBV18,TRBD2,TGTGCCAGCTCACCACCGGTAGCGGGAGTGCAAGAGACCCAGTACTTC,CASSPPVAGVQETQYF
-,TRBJ2-4,TRBV5-6,TRBD2,TGTGCCAGCAGTCCTCCCGGGTTAGCGGGAAACATTCAGTACTTC,CASSPPGLAGNIQYF
once,TRBJ1-5,TRBV6-1,-,TGTGCCAGCAGTGCTGGAGGGGTTAGCAATCAGCCCCAGCATTTT,CASSAGGVSNQPQHF
-,TRBJ2-3,TRBV5-1,-,TGCGCCAGCAGCCGCGGGACAGATACGCAGTATTTT,CASSRGTDTQYF
-,TRBJ2-1,TRBV27,-,TGTGCCAGCAGCACGGGACTCCACAATGAGCAGTTCTTC,CASSTGLHNEQFF
-,TRBJ1-3,TRBV5-1,TRBD1,TGCGCCAGCAGCCTGGACAGGGCCACTGGAAACACCATATATTTT,CASSLDRATGNTIYF
-,TRBJ2-7,TRBV6-5,-,TGTGCCAGCAGTTACTTCGGCTCCTACGAGCAGTACTTC,CASSYFGSYEQYF
-,TRBJ2-2,TRBV19,TRBD2,TGTGCCAGTAGTATCGGGAGCGGGGGGAACACCGGGGAGCTGTTTTTT,CASSIGSGGNTGELFF
-,TRBJ2-7,TRBV5-4,-,TGTGCCAGCAGCCGGGGGACGGTTATTTCCTACGAGCAGTACTTC,CASSRGTVISYEQYF
-,TRBJ2-7,TRBV6-6,TRBD1,TGTGCCAGCAGTTACGGGGTGGGGACAGGGGTCGAGCAGTACTTC,CASSYGVGTGVEQYF
-,TRBJ1-1,TRBV19,-,TGTGCCAGTATGTTAACAGCAGAAGCTTTCTTT,CASMLTAEAFF
-,TRBJ1-5,TRBV2,-,TGTGCCAGCAGGGAAAGACAGTTCAATCAGCCCCAGCATTTT,CASRERQFNQPQHF
-,TRBJ2-5,TRBV5-1,-,TGCGCCAGCAGCTTTAACCCACAGGGGAGGCAAGAGGCCCAGTACTTC,CASSFNPQGRQEAQYF
-,TRBJ2-3,TRBV9,TRBD2,TGTGCCAGCAGCGCCCGTTTATTAGCGGGAAATACGCAGTATTTT,CASSARLLAGNTQYF
once,TRBJ1-2,TRBV28,-,TGTGCCAGCAGTTCTGGGGAGTTGTATGGCTACACCTTC,CASSSGELYGYTF
-,TRBJ2-5,TRBV7-3,-,TGTGCCAGCAGCTTAACGCCAGGGTTAGAGACCCAGTACTTC,CASSLTPGLETQYF
-,TRBJ1-2,TRBV6-5,-,TGTGCCAGCAGGCCCCGGGACATGGGAGGCTACACCTTC,CASRPRDMGGYTF
-,TRBJ1-1,TRBV28,-,TGTGCCAGCAGTTTAAGGGGTAAGGACACTGAAGCTTTCTTT,CASSLRGKDTEAFF
-,TRBJ2-5,TRBV10-3,-,TGTGCCACCATGGAGGTGGGAGAGACCCAGTACTTC,CATMEVGETQYF
-,TRBJ1-1,TRBV29-1,-,TGCAGCGTTGTTCCGGGGTCTACTGAAGCTTTCTTT,CSVVPGSTEAFF
-,TRBJ1-2,TRBV6-1,-,TGTGCCAGCAGAGCGGGACATTCCTATGGCTACACCTTC,CASRAGHSYGYTF
once,TRBJ2-3,TRBV19,-,TGTGCCAGTAGTATGATGAGTAGCACAGATACGCAGTATTTT,CASSMMSSTDTQYF
once,TRBJ2-6,TRBV28,-,TGTGCCAGCAGTTTATGGTCAGGGTCTGGGGCCAACGTCCTGACTTTC,CASSLWSGSGANVLTF
-,TRBJ1-2,TRBV6-5,-,TGTGCCAGCACTCGGGGGGGTCATTATGGCTACACCTTC,CASTRGGHYGYTF
once,TRBJ2-3,TRBV6-4,-,TGTGCCAGCAGTGACTCCGGGAGCACAGATACGCAGTATTTT,CASSDSGSTDTQYF
few,TRBJ2-3,TRBV7-9,-,TGTGCCAGCATCACTATCACGGAGGCAGATACGCAGTATTTT,CASITITEADTQYF
-,TRBJ2-1,TRBV29-1,-,TGCAGCGTTGACAGAGGATCCTACAATGAGCAGTTCTTC,CSVDRGSYNEQFF
few,TRBJ1-2,TRBV7-9,-,TGTGCCAGCAGCTTAATTGGACAGTATGGCTACACCTTC,CASSLIGQYGYTF
-,TRBJ1-3,TRBV5-4,-,TGTGCCAGCAGCTTGGACAGAGACTCTGGAAACACCATATATTTT,CASSLDRDSGNTIYF
-,TRBJ2-3,TRBV19,-,TGTGCCACTGCCCGGGGGGCCGACACAGATACGCAGTATTTT,CATARGADTDTQYF
-,TRBJ2-5,TRBV7-2,-,TGTGCCAGCAGCTTAGGGACTAATAGGGAGCAGTACTTC,CASSLGTNREQYF
-,TRBJ2-1,TRBV5-6,TRBD1,TGTGCCAGCAGCTTGGGGTGGGGCGGACAGGGAAACAATGAGCAGTTCTTC,CASSLGWGGQGNNEQFF
-,TRBJ2-7,TRBV5-1,TRBD2,TGCGCCAGCAGCCCGGGACTAGCGGATACATACGAGCAGTACTTC,CASSPGLADTYEQYF
-,TRBJ1-1,TRBV6-5,-,TGTGCCAGCAGCCTACTCTCGGGGGAAACTGAAGCTTTCTTT,CASSLLSGETEAFF
-,TRBJ2-7,TRBV4-1,-,TGCGCCAGCAGCCAAGATCAGGCGGACTCGGGGTACGAGCAGTACTTC,CASSQDQADSGYEQYF